In this sample, the clone carrying this T cell receptor beta chain turned up once. Its antigen is still unknown. The V gene end was trimmed by 0 bases and the J gene end by 6 bases; junction bases not matched to a gene: 6. Looked up from germline, CDR1 is MNHEY and CDR2 is SMNVEV (reference sequence). CDR3 size: 15 residues. This sample is drawn from a study of shared clonotypes between healthy human individuals. As for the study in general: CD4 naive cells filled three plates per donor, CD4 memory three, CD8 naive two and CD8 memory one.

Findings and limits, study-wide: Although depth was large, rarefaction showed that sequencing of the sorted subsets was incomplete.

Sequencing used immunoSEQ multiplex PCR; TCRdb keeps in-frame clones, though not all of them. Of about 2.4 million clones in the sample, 85% to 95% were seen once. The chain is built from TRBV27 and TRBJ1-2, with TRBD1 matching 8 bases. This clonotype was obtained from a man aged 18 to 29 in good health. The material sequenced was naive CD4+ T cells sorted from blood. Subset of the sample: CD45RA+ positively selected. The CDR3 DNA follows: TGTGCCAGCAGTTTATCCCGACAGGGGCTGAATGGCTACACCTTC. It specifies CASSLSRQGLNGYTF.